In its sample, the clone carrying this T cell receptor (beta chain) was seen once. Produced via immunoSEQ multiplex PCR; TCRdb's table is partial and in-frame only. The sample gives 45,000 or so clones, about 90% of which show up once; around 2% is in the top ten. This entry belongs to a study of T cell changes during pregnancy in multiple sclerosis. Germline CDR1 and CDR2: SGHTA and FQGNSA. This CDR3 has 14 amino acids. V gave up 1 base and J gave up 11 bases, with 12 bases separating them. The source of this sequence is a female donor with multiple sclerosis, enrolled in a pregnancy study. This chain links TRBV7-2 with TRBJ1-6; tentatively, D is TRBD1 (6 bases). The sample here was peripheral blood, taken in the first trimester of pregnancy. The CDR3 reads CASSLDGRGTPLHF. In DNA, the CDR3 is TGTGCCAGCAGCTTAGATGGTAGGGGGACACCCCTCCACTTT. Drawing the rest from reference TRBV7-2 and TRBJ1-6, the complete variable domain is GAGVSQSPSNKVTEKGKDVELRCDPISGHTALYWYRQSLGQGLEFLIYFQGNSAPDKSGLPSDRFSAERTGGSVSTLTIQRTQQEDSAVYLCASSLDGRGTPLHFGNGTRLTVT.